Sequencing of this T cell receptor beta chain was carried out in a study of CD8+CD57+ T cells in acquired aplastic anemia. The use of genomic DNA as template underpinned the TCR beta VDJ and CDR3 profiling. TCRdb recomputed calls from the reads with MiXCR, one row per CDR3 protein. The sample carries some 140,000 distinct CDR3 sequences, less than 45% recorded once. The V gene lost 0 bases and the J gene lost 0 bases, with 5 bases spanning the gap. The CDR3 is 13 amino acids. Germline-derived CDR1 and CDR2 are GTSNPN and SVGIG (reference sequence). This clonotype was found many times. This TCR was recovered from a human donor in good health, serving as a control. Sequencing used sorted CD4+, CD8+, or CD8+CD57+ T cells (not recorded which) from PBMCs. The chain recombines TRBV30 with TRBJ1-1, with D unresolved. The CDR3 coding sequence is TGTGCCTGGAGTGTTGGGATGAACACTGAAGCTTTCTTT. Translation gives CAWSVGMNTEAFF.